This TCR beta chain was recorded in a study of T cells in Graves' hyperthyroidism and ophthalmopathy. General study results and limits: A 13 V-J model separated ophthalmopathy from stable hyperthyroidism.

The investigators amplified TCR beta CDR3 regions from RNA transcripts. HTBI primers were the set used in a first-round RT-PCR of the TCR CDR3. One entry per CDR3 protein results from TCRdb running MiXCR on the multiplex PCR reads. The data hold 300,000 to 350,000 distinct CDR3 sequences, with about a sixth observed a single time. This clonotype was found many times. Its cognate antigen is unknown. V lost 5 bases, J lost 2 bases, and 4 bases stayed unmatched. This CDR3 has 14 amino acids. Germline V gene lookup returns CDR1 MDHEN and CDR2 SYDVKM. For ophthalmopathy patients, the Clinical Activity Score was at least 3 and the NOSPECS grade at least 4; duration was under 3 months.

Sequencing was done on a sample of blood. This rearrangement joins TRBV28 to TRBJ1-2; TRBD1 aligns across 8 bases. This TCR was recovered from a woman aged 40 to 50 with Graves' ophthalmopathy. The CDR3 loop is CASSDRTGNYGYTF. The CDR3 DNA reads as TGTGCCAGCAGTGATCGGACAGGGAACTATGGCTACACCTTC.